This T cell receptor (beta chain) was recorded in a study of cytotoxic CD8 clonotypes in ibrutinib-treated CLL. Sequencing was performed with immunoSEQ multiplex PCR; in TCRdb, only in-frame clones are kept and a portion is missing. The table lists about 60,000 clones, around 60% of them singletons. Germline V gene lookup returns CDR1 SGHTA and CDR2 FQGNSA. The CDR3 is 13 residues long. The V and J ends lost 1 base and 9 bases respectively, with 10 bases between them. The source is a human donor with chronic lymphocytic leukemia. This material consisted of PBMCs, taken after 24 months of ibrutinib treatment. The J gene is TRBJ2-1, the V gene TRBV7-2; D may be TRBD1 or TRBD2 (5 bases each). The CDR3 coding sequence is TGTGCCAGCAGCTTAGGTTGGGGGATTGAGCAGTTCTTC. Encoded protein: CASSLGWGIEQFF.